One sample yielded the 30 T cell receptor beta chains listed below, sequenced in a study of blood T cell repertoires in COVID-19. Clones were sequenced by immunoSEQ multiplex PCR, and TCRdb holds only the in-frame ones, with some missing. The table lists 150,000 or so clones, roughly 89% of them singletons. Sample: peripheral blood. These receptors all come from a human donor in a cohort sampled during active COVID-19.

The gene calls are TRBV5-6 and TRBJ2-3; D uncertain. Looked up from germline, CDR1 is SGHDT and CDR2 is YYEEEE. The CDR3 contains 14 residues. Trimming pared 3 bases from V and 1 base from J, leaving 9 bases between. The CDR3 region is CASSSRWGTDTQYF. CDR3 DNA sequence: TGTGCCAGCAGCTCTAGGTGGGGCACAGATACGCAGTATTTT.

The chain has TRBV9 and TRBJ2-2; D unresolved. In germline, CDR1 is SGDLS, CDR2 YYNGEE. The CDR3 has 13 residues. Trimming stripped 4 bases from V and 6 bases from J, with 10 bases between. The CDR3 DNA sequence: TGTGCCAGCAGCACCCATAGAGCCGGGGAGCTGTTTTTT. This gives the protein CASSTHRAGELFF.

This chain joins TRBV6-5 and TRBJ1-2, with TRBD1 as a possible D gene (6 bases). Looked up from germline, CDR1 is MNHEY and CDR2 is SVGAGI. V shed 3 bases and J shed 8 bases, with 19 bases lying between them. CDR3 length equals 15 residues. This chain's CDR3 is CASSYKIQGPWGYTF. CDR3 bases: TGTGCCAGCAGTTATAAGATCCAGGGGCCCTGGGGCTACACCTTC.

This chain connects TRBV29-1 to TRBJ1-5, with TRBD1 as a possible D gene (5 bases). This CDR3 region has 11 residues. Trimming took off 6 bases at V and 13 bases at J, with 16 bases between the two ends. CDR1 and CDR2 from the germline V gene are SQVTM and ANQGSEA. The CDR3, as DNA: TGCAGCGTGGCACTCCCGGGGGAACAGCATTTT. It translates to CSVALPGEQHF.

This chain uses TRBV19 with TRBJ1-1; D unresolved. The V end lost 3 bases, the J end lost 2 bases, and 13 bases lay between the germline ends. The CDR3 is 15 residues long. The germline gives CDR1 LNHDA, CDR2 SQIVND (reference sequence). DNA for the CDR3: TGTGCCAGTAGTATTATCTGGGCCAGCAACACTGAAGCTTTCTTT. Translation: CASSIIWASNTEAFF.

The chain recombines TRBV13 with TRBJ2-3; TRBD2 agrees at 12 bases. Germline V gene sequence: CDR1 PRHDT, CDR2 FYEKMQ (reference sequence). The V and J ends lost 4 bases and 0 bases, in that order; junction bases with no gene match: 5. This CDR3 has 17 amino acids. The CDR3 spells CASSSLAGGPSTDTQYF. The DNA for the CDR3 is TGTGCCAGCAGCTCCCTAGCGGGGGGGCCCAGCACAGATACGCAGTATTTT.

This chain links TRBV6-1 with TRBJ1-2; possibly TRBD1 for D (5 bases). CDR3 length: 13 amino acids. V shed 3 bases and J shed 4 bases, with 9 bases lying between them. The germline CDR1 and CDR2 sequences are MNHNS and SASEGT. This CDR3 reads CASSDRVLYGYTF. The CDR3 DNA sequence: TGTGCCAGCAGTGACAGGGTGCTCTATGGCTACACCTTC.

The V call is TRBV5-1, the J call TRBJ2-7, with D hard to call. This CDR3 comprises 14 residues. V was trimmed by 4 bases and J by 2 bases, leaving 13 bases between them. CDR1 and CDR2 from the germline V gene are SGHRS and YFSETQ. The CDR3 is CASSLMAETYEQYF. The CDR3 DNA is TGCGCCAGCAGCCTAATGGCGGAGACCTACGAGCAGTACTTC.

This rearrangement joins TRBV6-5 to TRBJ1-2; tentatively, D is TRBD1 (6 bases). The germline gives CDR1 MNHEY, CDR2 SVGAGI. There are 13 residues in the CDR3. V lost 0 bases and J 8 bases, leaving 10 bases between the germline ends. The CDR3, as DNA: TGTGCCAGCAGTTACTCTCAGACAGGAGGCTACACCTTC. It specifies CASSYSQTGGYTF.

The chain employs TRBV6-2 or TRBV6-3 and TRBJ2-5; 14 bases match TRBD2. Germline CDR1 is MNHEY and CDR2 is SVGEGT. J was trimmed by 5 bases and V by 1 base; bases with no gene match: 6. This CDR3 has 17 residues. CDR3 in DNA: TGTGCCAGCAGTTACTTGACTAGCGGGGGGGCCCGGGAGACCCAGTACTTC. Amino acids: CASSYLTSGGARETQYF.

CDR3 coding DNA: TGTGCCAGCAGCTTTACACCCTCTGGGGCCAACGTCCTGACTTTC. This encodes CASSFTPSGANVLTF. The rearrangement links TRBV5-6 to TRBJ2-6; no clear D. V was shortened by 2 bases and J by 0 bases, with 6 bases between the two germline ends. CDR1 and CDR2 from the germline V gene are SGHDT and YYEEEE. This CDR3 contains 15 residues.

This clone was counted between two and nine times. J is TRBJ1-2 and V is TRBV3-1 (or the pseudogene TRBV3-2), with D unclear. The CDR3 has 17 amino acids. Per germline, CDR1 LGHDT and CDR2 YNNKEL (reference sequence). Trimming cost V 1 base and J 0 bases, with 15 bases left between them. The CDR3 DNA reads TGTGCCAGCAGCCAAGGGTTCGAGCCAATAGCTAACTATGGCTACACCTTC. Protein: CASSQGFEPIANYGYTF.

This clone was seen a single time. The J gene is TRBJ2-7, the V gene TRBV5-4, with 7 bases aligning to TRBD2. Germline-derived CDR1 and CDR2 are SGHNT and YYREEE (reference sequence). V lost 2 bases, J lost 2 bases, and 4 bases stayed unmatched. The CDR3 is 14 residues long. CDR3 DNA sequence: TGTGCCAGCAGCTTCGGGACTATGGCCTACGAGCAGTACTTC. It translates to CASSFGTMAYEQYF.

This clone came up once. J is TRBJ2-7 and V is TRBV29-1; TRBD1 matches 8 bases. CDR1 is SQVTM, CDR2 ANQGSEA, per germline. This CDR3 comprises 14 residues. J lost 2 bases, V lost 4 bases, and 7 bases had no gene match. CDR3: CSVGWTGIAYEQYF. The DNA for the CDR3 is TGCAGCGTTGGGTGGACAGGGATCGCCTACGAGCAGTACTTC.

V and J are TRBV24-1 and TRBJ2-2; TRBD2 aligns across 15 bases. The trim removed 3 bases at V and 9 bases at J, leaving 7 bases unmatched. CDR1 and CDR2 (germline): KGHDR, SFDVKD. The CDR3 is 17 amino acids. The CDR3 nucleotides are TGTGCCACCAGTGATCCGGGACTAGCGGGAGGTAGTTGGGAGCTGTTTTTT. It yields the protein CATSDPGLAGGSWELFF.

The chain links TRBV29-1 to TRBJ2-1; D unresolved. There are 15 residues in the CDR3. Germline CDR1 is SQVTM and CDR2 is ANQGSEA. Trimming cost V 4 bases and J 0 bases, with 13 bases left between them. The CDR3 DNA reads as TGCAGCGTTGGTACCAGGCTGAGCTCCTACAATGAGCAGTTCTTC. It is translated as CSVGTRLSSYNEQFF.

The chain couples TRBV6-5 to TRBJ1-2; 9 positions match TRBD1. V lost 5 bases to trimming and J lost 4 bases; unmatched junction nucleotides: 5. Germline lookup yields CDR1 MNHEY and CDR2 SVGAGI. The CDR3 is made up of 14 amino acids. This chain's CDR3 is CASSPPDRGYGYTF. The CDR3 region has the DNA TGTGCCAGCAGTCCCCCGGACAGGGGCTATGGCTACACCTTC.

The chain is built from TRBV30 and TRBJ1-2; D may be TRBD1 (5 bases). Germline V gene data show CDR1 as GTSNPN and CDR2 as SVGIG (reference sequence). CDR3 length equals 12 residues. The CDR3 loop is CGARALVYGYTF. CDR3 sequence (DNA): TGTGGGGCCAGGGCCCTGGTCTATGGCTACACCTTC.

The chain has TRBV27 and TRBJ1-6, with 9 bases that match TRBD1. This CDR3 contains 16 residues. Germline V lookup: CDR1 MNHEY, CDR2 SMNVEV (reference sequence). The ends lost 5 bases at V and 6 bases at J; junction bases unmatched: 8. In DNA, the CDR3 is TGTGCCAGCAGTGCGCAACGGGACAGGGCTAATTCACCCCTCCACTTT. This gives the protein CASSAQRDRANSPLHF.

This chain's CDR3 is CASSTDRNSGNTIYF. CDR3 DNA: TGTGCCAGCAGCACCGACAGGAACTCTGGAAACACCATATATTTT. This chain connects TRBV5-6 to TRBJ1-3, with D tentatively TRBD1 (6 bases). The CDR3 consists of 15 residues. Trimming took off 4 bases at V and 0 bases at J, with 11 bases between the two ends. The germline V gene has CDR1 SGHDT and CDR2 YYEEEE.

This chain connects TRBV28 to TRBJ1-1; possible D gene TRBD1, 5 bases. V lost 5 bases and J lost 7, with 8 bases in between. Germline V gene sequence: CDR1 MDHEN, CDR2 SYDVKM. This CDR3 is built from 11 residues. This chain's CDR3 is CASSRGYEAFF. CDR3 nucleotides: TGTGCCAGCAGTCGGGGGTATGAAGCTTTCTTT.

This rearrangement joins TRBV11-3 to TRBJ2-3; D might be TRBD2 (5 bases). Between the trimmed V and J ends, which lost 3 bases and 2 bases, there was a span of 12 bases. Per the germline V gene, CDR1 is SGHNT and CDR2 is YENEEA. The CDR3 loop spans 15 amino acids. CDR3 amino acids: CASSFRTWPTDTQYF. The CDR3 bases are TGTGCCAGCAGCTTTCGGACTTGGCCCACAGATACGCAGTATTTT.

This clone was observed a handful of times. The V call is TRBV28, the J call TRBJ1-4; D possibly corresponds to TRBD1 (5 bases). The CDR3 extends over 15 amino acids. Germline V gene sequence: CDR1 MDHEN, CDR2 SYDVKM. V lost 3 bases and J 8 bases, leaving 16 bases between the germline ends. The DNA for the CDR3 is TGTGCCAGCAGTTTTCCCGGGACTCAAAGGGAAAAACTGTTTTTT. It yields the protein CASSFPGTQREKLFF.

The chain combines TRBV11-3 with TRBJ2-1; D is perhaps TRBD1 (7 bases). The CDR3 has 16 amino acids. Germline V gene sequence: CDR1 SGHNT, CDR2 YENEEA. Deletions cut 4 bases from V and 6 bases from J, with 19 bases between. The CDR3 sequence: CASSSPRRGRSNEQFF. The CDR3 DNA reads TGTGCCAGCAGCTCACCGCGCAGGGGGAGGAGCAATGAGCAGTTCTTC.

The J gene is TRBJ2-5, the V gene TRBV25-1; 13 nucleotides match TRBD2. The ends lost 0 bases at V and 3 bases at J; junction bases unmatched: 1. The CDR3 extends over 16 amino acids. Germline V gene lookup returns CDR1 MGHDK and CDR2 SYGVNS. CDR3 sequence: CASSEYGLAGEETQYF. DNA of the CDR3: TGTGCCAGCAGTGAATATGGACTAGCGGGGGAAGAGACCCAGTACTTC. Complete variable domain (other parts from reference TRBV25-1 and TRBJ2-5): EADIYQTPRYLVIGTGKKITLECSQTMGHDKMYWYQQDPGMELHLIHYSYGVNSTEKGDLSSESTVSRIRTEHFPLTLESARPSHTSQYLCASSEYGLAGEETQYFGPGTRLLVL.

The CDR3 DNA is TGTGCCAGTAGTATGACGGGAGGGGGGACCCAGTACTTC. Protein product: CASSMTGGGTQYF. This chain uses TRBV19 with TRBJ2-5, with 8 bases that match TRBD2. This CDR3 is built from 13 residues. V was clipped by 3 bases and J by 7 bases; unmatched bases: 4. Germline V CDR1 and CDR2: LNHDA, SQIVND (reference sequence).

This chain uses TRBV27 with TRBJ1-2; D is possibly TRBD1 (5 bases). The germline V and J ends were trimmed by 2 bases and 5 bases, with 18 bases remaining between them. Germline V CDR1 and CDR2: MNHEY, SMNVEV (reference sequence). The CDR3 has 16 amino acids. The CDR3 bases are TGTGCCAGCAGTTTAAAGGGAACAGGACCAAATTATGGCTACACCTTC. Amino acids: CASSLKGTGPNYGYTF.

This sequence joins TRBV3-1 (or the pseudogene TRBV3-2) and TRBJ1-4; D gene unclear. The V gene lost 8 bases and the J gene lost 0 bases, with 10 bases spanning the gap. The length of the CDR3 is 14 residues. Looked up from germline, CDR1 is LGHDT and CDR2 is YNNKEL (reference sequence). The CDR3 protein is CASVDSATNEKLFF. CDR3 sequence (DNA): TGTGCCAGCGTCGATAGTGCAACTAATGAAAAACTGTTTTTT.

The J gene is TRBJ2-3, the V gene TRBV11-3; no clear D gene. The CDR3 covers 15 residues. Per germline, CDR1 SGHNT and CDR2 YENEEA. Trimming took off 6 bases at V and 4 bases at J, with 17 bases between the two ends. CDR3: CASSIQPSLADTQYF. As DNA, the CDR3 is TGTGCCAGCAGTATACAGCCCTCTTTGGCAGATACGCAGTATTTT.

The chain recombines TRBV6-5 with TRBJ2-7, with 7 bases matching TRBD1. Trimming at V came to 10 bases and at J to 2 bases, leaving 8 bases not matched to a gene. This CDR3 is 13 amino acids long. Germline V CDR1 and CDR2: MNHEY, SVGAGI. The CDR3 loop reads CANRRTGAYEQYF. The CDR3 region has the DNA TGTGCCAACAGACGGACAGGAGCCTACGAGCAGTACTTC.